Below are 9 T cell receptor beta chains sequenced from a single sample in a study of metastatic and nonmetastatic thyroid tumors. Every patient was untreated before thyroid surgery. TCRdb re-analyzed the PCR reads using MiXCR. The sample lists about 22,000 clones; 23% were seen once. The sequenced sample consisted of blood. The receptors here all came from a male donor with papillary thyroid cancer or a benign thyroid nodule (not recorded which). Some clones in this sample may be carry-over from other donors' samples.

This chain connects TRBV6-2 or TRBV6-3 to TRBJ2-3; D is undetermined. V gave up 5 bases and J gave up 2 bases, with 8 bases separating them. Germline CDR1 is MNHEY and CDR2 is SVGEGT. This CDR3 spans 13 amino acids. CDR3 in amino acids: CASSVSVTDTQYF. CDR3 coding DNA: TGTGCCAGCAGTGTATCTGTCACAGATACGCAGTATTTT.

This clone was counted at least ten times. The chain recombines TRBV6-1 with TRBJ1-2, with 9 bases lining up with TRBD1. The CDR3 length is 15 residues. CDR1 is MNHNS, CDR2 SASEGT, per germline. Germline trimming cut 5 bases from V and 1 base from J; bases unmatched to any gene: 5. DNA of the CDR3: TGTGCCAGCAGTTGGCGGGACAGGGATAACTATGGCTACACCTTC. It encodes CASSWRDRDNYGYTF.

This clone was recorded many times. The genes are TRBV2 and TRBJ2-7; 9 bases fit TRBD1. The CDR3 is made up of 14 amino acids. The germline V gene has CDR1 SNHLY and CDR2 FYNNEI. J gave up 5 bases and V 6 bases, and 8 bases lay outside the gene matches. The DNA of the CDR3 is TGTGCCAGCAGGTCGGGACAGGGAGTTCACGAGCAGTACTTC. Protein sequence: CASRSGQGVHEQYF.

This clone was picked up many times. V gene TRBV20-1 combines with J gene TRBJ2-2, with 8 bases aligning to TRBD2. V shed 6 bases and J 5 bases; nucleotides not matched to a gene: 5. Germline lookup yields CDR1 DFQATT and CDR2 SNEGSKA (reference sequence). This CDR3 contains 13 residues. Here the CDR3 reads CSATRLATGELFF. For the CDR3, the DNA is TGCAGTGCCACCCGACTAGCGACCGGGGAGCTGTTTTTT.

The chain has TRBV7-9 and TRBJ1-1; D is perhaps TRBD1 (6 bases). CDR1 and CDR2 from the germline V gene are SEHNR and FQNEAQ (reference sequence). V shed 8 bases and J shed 1 base, with 17 bases lying between them. The CDR3 runs to 15 residues. In DNA form, the CDR3 reads TGTGCCAGCGGATCCGCCGACAGGCGGAACACTGAAGCTTTCTTT. It translates to CASGSADRRNTEAFF.

This clone was observed at least ten times. The identical CDR3 is also encoded by other nucleotide sequences in the sample. This chain connects TRBV7-3 to TRBJ2-1, with a weak D call TRBD2 (6 bases). The CDR3 spans 15 residues. The germline V and J ends were trimmed by 3 bases and 0 bases, with 9 bases remaining between them. Germline CDR1 is SGHTA and CDR2 is FQGTGA. Here the CDR3 DNA reads TGTGCCAGCAGCTTGGGACTTAGCTCCTACAATGAGCAGTTCTTC. Protein product: CASSLGLSSYNEQFF. Supplemented by reference TRBV7-3 and TRBJ2-1, the full variable domain reads GAGVSQTPSNKVTEKGKYVELRCDPISGHTALYWYRQSLGQGPEFLIYFQGTGAADDSGLPNDRFFAVRPEGSVSTLKIQRTERGDSAVYLCASSLGLSSYNEQFFGPGTRLTVL.

A note on this clone: A read error is possible here, since a much larger clone lies one base away. The chain employs TRBV27 and TRBJ1-4, with 8 bases aligning to TRBD1. The CDR3 runs to 17 residues. V lost 6 bases, J lost 8 bases, and 17 bases stayed unmatched. Germline V gene lookup returns CDR1 MNHEY and CDR2 SMNVEV (reference sequence). The CDR3 nucleotides are TGTGCCAGCAGACCGGGACAGGTCCCAAGGGTGGGGGAAAAACTGTTTTTT. This sequence encodes CASRPGQVPRVGEKLFF. The whole variable domain, filled in from reference TRBV27 and TRBJ1-4, reads EAQVTQNPRYLITVTGKKLTVTCSQNMNHEYMSWYRQDPGLGLRQIYYSMNVEVTDKGDVPEGYKVSRKEKRNFPLILESPSPNQTSLYFCASRPGQVPRVGEKLFFGSGTQLSVL.

The CDR3 spells CASSPPEVETQYF. The CDR3 DNA follows: TGTGCCAGCAGTCCCCCAGAGGTAGAGACCCAGTACTTC. The J gene is TRBJ2-5, the V gene TRBV12-3 or TRBV12-4; no firm D call. The CDR3 length is 13 residues. Trimming took 5 bases from V and 4 from J, leaving 11 bases between them.

V usage is TRBV20-1 and J usage is TRBJ2-7; D tentatively reads TRBD1 or TRBD2 (5 bases each). Trimming stripped 3 bases from V and 2 bases from J, with 20 bases between. The CDR3 extends over 16 amino acids. Germline V gene data show CDR1 as DFQATT and CDR2 as SNEGSKA (reference sequence). DNA for the CDR3: TGCAGTGCTAGCGACCTTTTCGGGGACCCCACCTACGAGCAGTACTTC. Translating gives CSASDLFGDPTYEQYF.